This TCR beta chain is drawn from a study of identical twins. A single record per CDR3 protein comes from TCRdb applying MiXCR to the 5' RACE reads. This sample has some 1,700,000 distinct CDR3 sequences, with around a third found just once. V was shortened by 6 bases and J by 5 bases, with 18 bases between the two germline ends. The CDR3 runs to 15 residues. This clonotype has only a few counts. Sequencing was done on a sample of cord blood. This TCR was recovered from a newborn girl in good health. J is TRBJ2-3 and V is TRBV12-3 or TRBV12-4; D perhaps matches TRBD2 (6 bases). Here the CDR3 DNA reads TGTGCCAGCAGCCCCGAAGGACCCGGGAGAGATACGCAGTATTTT. Protein: CASSPEGPGRDTQYF.